These 9 T cell receptor beta chains were sequenced from one sample in a study of T-cell memory formation after mild COVID-19. TCRdb fed the 5' RACE reads into MiXCR, producing one record per CDR3 protein. The sample yields over 300,000 distinct CDR3 sequences, 20% seen once. The sample comprised PBMCs or a T cell subset sorted from them (not recorded which). The receptor set was obtained from a man between 18 and 29 years old who had mild COVID-19 (a few samples of this study predate the infection). Cell type and time point are not known.

This clonotype occurred a few times. This sequence joins TRBV15 and TRBJ1-2; D ambiguous. Trimming took off 1 base at V and 7 bases at J, with 16 bases between the two ends. The CDR3 extends over 15 amino acids. Germline V gene sequence: CDR1 LNHNV, CDR2 YYDKDF (reference sequence). CDR3 protein: CATSRAANGLGGYTF. The CDR3 region has the DNA TGTGCCACCAGCAGAGCGGCGAACGGGCTCGGTGGCTACACCTTC.

The chain carries TRBV20-1 and TRBJ2-1, with 8 nucleotides matching TRBD1. Per germline, CDR1 DFQATT and CDR2 SNEGSKA (reference sequence). V lost 5 bases to trimming and J lost 10 bases; unmatched junction nucleotides: 7. The CDR3 runs to 12 residues. The CDR3 sequence is CSAYPGGGEQFF. The CDR3 DNA reads TGCAGTGCTTATCCAGGGGGCGGGGAGCAGTTCTTC.

This rearrangement joins TRBV4-1 to TRBJ2-3; D is uncertain. The CDR3 runs to 13 residues. V lost 3 bases and J 4 bases, leaving 8 bases between the germline ends. CDR1 is MGHRA, CDR2 YSYEKL, per germline. The CDR3 loop reads CASSHFVADTQYF. For the CDR3, the DNA is TGCGCCAGCAGCCACTTTGTGGCAGATACGCAGTATTTT.

This clonotype was seen a single time. The chain employs TRBV12-3 or TRBV12-4 and TRBJ2-2, with TRBD1 matching over 10 bases. J lost 8 bases, V lost 7 bases, and 10 bases had no gene match. The CDR3 has 15 amino acids. The CDR3 here is CASISGTGASGELFF. The CDR3 DNA sequence: TGTGCCAGCATTTCAGGGACAGGGGCCTCTGGGGAGCTGTTTTTT.

The chain carries TRBV19 and TRBJ2-2; D call uncertain. CDR3 size: 15 residues. CDR1 and CDR2 from the germline V gene are LNHDA and SQIVND (reference sequence). The V end was cut by 5 bases, the J end by 0 bases, with 10 bases between. CDR3 loop: CASSRSRTNTGELFF. Here the CDR3 DNA reads TGTGCCAGTAGTCGGAGCAGGACGAACACCGGGGAGCTGTTTTTT. Together with reference TRBV19 and TRBJ2-2, the CDR3 gives the full variable domain: DGGITQSPKYLFRKEGQNVTLSCEQNLNHDAMYWYRQDPGQGLRLIYYSQIVNDFQKGDIAEGYSVSREKKESFPLTVTSAQKNPTAFYLCASSRSRTNTGELFFGEGSRLTVL.

V usage is TRBV5-1 and J usage is TRBJ1-2; no reliable D call. Germline CDR1 and CDR2: SGHRS and YFSETQ. V gave up 4 bases and J gave up 7 bases, with 17 bases separating them. This CDR3 spans 14 amino acids. In DNA, the CDR3 is TGCGCCAGCAGCGTGTCCCGTGACGCCAGTGGCTACACCTTC. Its translation is CASSVSRDASGYTF. The variable domain in full, with the rest retrieved from reference TRBV5-1 and TRBJ1-2, is KAGVTQTPRYLIKTRGQQVTLSCSPISGHRSVSWYQQTPGQGLQFLFEYFSETQRNKGNFPGRFSGRQFSNSRSEMNVSTLELGDSALYLCASSVSRDASGYTFGSGTRLTVV.

This chain uses TRBV4-1 with TRBJ1-2; no clear D gene. CDR3 size: 13 residues. V gave up 1 base and J gave up 4 bases, with 7 bases separating them. CDR1 and CDR2 (germline): MGHRA, YSYEKL. The CDR3 nucleotides read TGCGCCAGCAGCCAAGTAGGATCCTATGGCTACACCTTC. Its translation is CASSQVGSYGYTF.

This clonotype was recorded many times. The genes are TRBV3-1 and TRBJ2-5; D is uncertain. This CDR3 has 14 amino acids. CDR1 and CDR2 (germline): LGHDT, YNNKEL (reference sequence). Trimming took 4 bases from V and 4 from J, leaving 13 bases between them. The CDR3 protein is CASSPPNGPETQYF. DNA for the CDR3: TGTGCCAGCAGCCCACCGAATGGACCAGAGACCCAGTACTTC.

The V and J genes are TRBV6-2 or TRBV6-3 and TRBJ2-5; no definite D call. Per the germline V gene, CDR1 is MNHEY and CDR2 is SVGEGT. The V end lost 1 base, the J end lost 0 bases, and 9 bases lay between the germline ends. This CDR3 contains 15 residues. The CDR3 reads CASSYLGRDQETQYF. CDR3 coding DNA: TGTGCCAGCAGTTACTTGGGCAGAGACCAAGAGACCCAGTACTTC.